These 23 T cell receptor beta chains were all obtained from the same sample, sequenced in a study of blood T cell repertoires in COVID-19. Profiled with immunoSEQ multiplex PCR; TCRdb holds only in-frame clones, not every one. This sample has fewer than 250,000 clones; roughly 90% occur once, and the top ten carry around 0.84%. Material: peripheral blood. Receptor source: a man between 60 and 75 years old with COVID-19, enrolled during active disease.

The chain recombines TRBV3-1 (or the pseudogene TRBV3-2) with TRBJ2-3; perhaps TRBD1 as D (6 bases). V was shortened by 0 bases and J by 8 bases, with 9 bases between the two germline ends. This CDR3 region has 13 residues. Germline V gene data show CDR1 as LGHDT and CDR2 as YNNKEL (reference sequence). In DNA, the CDR3 is TGTGCCAGCAGCCAAGACCCAGGGGTTACGCAGTATTTT. This translates into CASSQDPGVTQYF.

This chain joins TRBV3-1 (or the pseudogene TRBV3-2) and TRBJ1-1; no reliable D call. CDR1 and CDR2 from the germline V gene are LGHDT and YNNKEL (reference sequence). CDR3 length equals 13 residues. The germline V and J ends were trimmed by 2 bases and 7 bases, with 11 bases remaining between them. In DNA, the CDR3 is TGTGCCAGCAGCCAATACGCCTCGAGTGAAGCTTTCTTT. It encodes CASSQYASSEAFF.

The V and J genes are TRBV6-5 and TRBJ2-1, with 8 bases identical to TRBD1. Germline CDR1 and CDR2: MNHEY and SVGAGI. V lost 7 bases, J lost 6 bases, and 11 bases stayed unmatched. CDR3 length: 15 residues. The CDR3 loop is CASNLIHRGSNEQFF. CDR3 sequence (DNA): TGTGCCAGCAATCTAATACACAGGGGGAGCAATGAGCAGTTCTTC.

V is TRBV7-9 and J is TRBJ1-1; no reliable D call. This CDR3 region has 11 residues. The V gene lost 3 bases and the J gene lost 7 bases, with 6 bases spanning the gap. Germline V lookup: CDR1 SEHNR, CDR2 FQNEAQ (reference sequence). CDR3 amino acids: CASSLGVEAFF. The DNA for the CDR3 is TGTGCCAGCAGCTTGGGCGTTGAAGCTTTCTTT. Full variable domain (outside the CDR3, taken from reference TRBV7-9 and TRBJ1-1): DTGVSQNPRHKITKRGQNVTFRCDPISEHNRLYWYRQTLGQGPEFLTYFQNEAQLEKSRLLSDRFSAERPKGSFSTLEIQRTEQGDSAMYLCASSLGVEAFFGQGTRLTVV.

The V gene is TRBV16, the J gene TRBJ1-1; D is undetermined. The V end was cut by 1 base, the J end by 1 base, with 4 bases between. This CDR3 contains 13 residues. Germline V gene sequence: CDR1 KGHSY, CDR2 FQNENV. The CDR3 loop is CASSQLRNTEAFF. The CDR3 coding sequence is TGTGCCAGCAGCCAATTGAGGAACACTGAAGCTTTCTTT.

This CDR3 reads CASSVDPGTNYGYTF. The CDR3 DNA reads as TGTGCCAGTAGTGTCGATCCCGGGACAAACTATGGCTACACCTTC. The rearrangement links TRBV19 to TRBJ1-2; perhaps TRBD1 as D (6 bases). Germline V CDR1 and CDR2: LNHDA, SQIVND (reference sequence). V lost 5 bases and J 2 bases, leaving 15 bases between the germline ends. The CDR3 is 15 amino acids.

The chain combines TRBV10-3 with TRBJ2-1, with D possibly TRBD1 on 5 matching bases. The CDR3 covers 14 residues. V was cut by 2 bases and J by 5 bases, with 10 bases left in between. Germline V gene sequence: CDR1 ENHRY, CDR2 SYGVKD. The CDR3 nucleotides read TGTGCCATCAGTGAGCACGAACAGGACAATGAGCAGTTCTTC. This sequence encodes CAISEHEQDNEQFF.

The rearrangement joins TRBV30 to TRBJ1-4, with D unclear. The germline V and J ends were trimmed by 0 bases and 10 bases, with 18 bases remaining between them. This CDR3 has 15 amino acids. The V gene's germline CDR1 is GTSNPN and CDR2 SVGIG (reference sequence). CDR3 in amino acids: CAWSVPGRKWAKLFF. The CDR3 nucleotides are TGTGCCTGGAGTGTACCCGGCAGGAAATGGGCAAAACTGTTTTTT.

The V and J genes are TRBV11-2 and TRBJ2-1, with TRBD1 matching 7 bases. CDR1 is SGHAT and CDR2 is FQNNGV in the germline V gene. After removal of 7 bases from V and 7 bases from J, the junction contained 10 bases not matched to a gene. CDR3 length: 14 residues. The CDR3 coding sequence is TGTGCCAGCAAGGAACAGGGGTTTACGAATGAGCAGTTCTTC. It codes for CASKEQGFTNEQFF.

The chain carries TRBV19 and TRBJ1-3; maybe TRBD1 (6 bases). This CDR3 comprises 15 residues. The germline V gene encodes CDR1 LNHDA and CDR2 SQIVND (reference sequence). V was clipped by 6 bases and J by 0 bases, with 12 bases between them. CDR3 sequence reads: CASSLQGTSGNTIYF. CDR3 nucleotides: TGTGCCAGTAGCCTACAGGGAACCTCTGGAAACACCATATATTTT.

The genes are TRBV6-1 and TRBJ2-3; the D is unclear. V was cut by 3 bases and J by 3 bases, with 13 bases left in between. CDR3 length equals 15 residues. Germline lookup yields CDR1 MNHNS and CDR2 SASEGT. The CDR3 loop is CASSDRPYPTDTQYF. CDR3 nucleotide sequence: TGTGCCAGCAGTGACCGTCCGTATCCGACAGATACGCAGTATTTT.

The chain employs TRBV6-1 and TRBJ1-5; D is possibly TRBD1 (5 bases). CDR3 length: 14 amino acids. The V gene lost 1 base and the J gene lost 2 bases, with 6 bases spanning the gap. Looked up from germline, CDR1 is MNHNS and CDR2 is SASEGT. In nucleotides, the CDR3 is TGTGCCAGCAGTGAAGGGGGGGGCAATCAGCCCCAGCATTTT. It is translated as CASSEGGGNQPQHF.

The chain joins TRBV7-9 to TRBJ2-5; 8 bases match TRBD2. The CDR3 consists of 15 residues. Germline lookup yields CDR1 SEHNR and CDR2 FQNEAQ (reference sequence). The V segment lost 2 bases and the J segment 3 bases; nucleotides outside the gene matches: 5. The CDR3 DNA is TGTGCCAGCAGCTTAACACTAGCGGACGAAGAGACCCAGTACTTC. Translated: CASSLTLADEETQYF.

The V gene is TRBV3-1 (or the pseudogene TRBV3-2), the J gene TRBJ2-2; 8 bases line up with TRBD2. Trimming cost V 7 bases and J 0 bases; bases outside gene matches: 4. There are 15 residues in the CDR3. CDR1 is LGHDT and CDR2 is YNNKEL in the germline V gene (reference sequence). The DNA for the CDR3 is TGTGCCAGCATCTTAGCGGGATCGAACACCGGGGAGCTGTTTTTT. Translating it yields CASILAGSNTGELFF.

The chain links TRBV25-1 to TRBJ1-4; tentative D call: TRBD1 (5 bases). The germline V and J ends were trimmed by 3 bases and 7 bases, with 18 bases remaining between them. This CDR3 spans 16 amino acids. Per the germline V gene, CDR1 is MGHDK and CDR2 is SYGVNS. The CDR3 DNA follows: TGTGCCAGCAGTGATTCTTTTCTGGGGGGTGGTGAAAAACTGTTTTTT. This translates into CASSDSFLGGGEKLFF.

This clone was counted a single time. The rearrangement uses TRBV11-2 and TRBJ2-7; 8 bases agree with TRBD1. V gave up 5 bases and J gave up 0 bases; unmatched junction bases: 18. This CDR3 region has 19 residues. Germline V gene sequence: CDR1 SGHAT, CDR2 FQNNGV. The DNA for the CDR3 is TGTGCCAGCAGCCCCCACATCGGACAGGGAGGAGGGGACTCCTACGAGCAGTACTTC. Translated: CASSPHIGQGGGDSYEQYF.

Only a few counts were recorded for this clone. The genes are TRBV30 and TRBJ1-2, with 9 bases identical to TRBD1. Trimming took 5 bases from V and 4 from J; bases not matched to a gene: 14. Germline V gives CDR1 GTSNPN, CDR2 SVGIG (reference sequence). This CDR3 comprises 16 residues. This CDR3 reads CAWFRDRASAGYGYTF. The DNA of the CDR3 is TGTGCCTGGTTCCGGGACAGGGCGTCCGCCGGCTATGGCTACACCTTC.

The chain has TRBV19 and TRBJ1-4, with 7 bases that match TRBD1. The germline V gene encodes CDR1 LNHDA and CDR2 SQIVND (reference sequence). The CDR3 has 11 residues. V lost 7 bases and J lost 8; bases outside the gene matches: 1. The CDR3 DNA reads TGTGCCAGTACCAGGGGGGAAAAACTGTTTTTT. This sequence encodes CASTRGEKLFF.

CDR3 DNA: TGTGCCAGCAGCTTAATGGGGCCTCATGTTTCGAATGAAAAACTGTTTTTT. Amino acid sequence: CASSLMGPHVSNEKLFF. The J gene is TRBJ1-4, the V gene TRBV7-2; a weak D match, TRBD1 (5 bases). V was clipped by 2 bases and J by 5 bases, with 18 bases between them. Germline V gene sequence: CDR1 SGHTA, CDR2 FQGNSA. This CDR3 is built from 17 residues.

This rearrangement joins TRBV19 to TRBJ2-3; 8 bases map to TRBD1. CDR3 length equals 15 residues. CDR1 is LNHDA, CDR2 SQIVND, per germline (reference sequence). Unmatched junction bases numbered 8, after V lost 6 bases and J lost 3 bases. CDR3 protein: CASRNRQGWTDTQYF. CDR3 bases: TGTGCCAGTAGAAATAGACAGGGGTGGACAGATACGCAGTATTTT.

This clone was observed a single time. The genes are TRBV28 and TRBJ1-2; tentative D call: TRBD1 (6 bases). Trimming removed 3 bases from V and 4 bases from J, with 12 bases in between. The CDR3 sequence is 14 residues long. CDR1 MDHEN and CDR2 SYDVKM come from the germline V gene. The CDR3 coding sequence is TGTGCCAGCAGTTTGGGGGGGCTTGGCTATGGCTACACCTTC. Its translation: CASSLGGLGYGYTF.

This clone was observed once. The gene calls are TRBV18 and TRBJ2-7; 9 nucleotides align to TRBD2. In germline, CDR1 is KGHSH, CDR2 LQKENI. This CDR3 is built from 13 residues. The trim removed 8 bases at V and 6 bases at J, leaving 8 bases unmatched. CDR3: CASTPAGGFEQYF. The CDR3 coding sequence is TGTGCCAGCACCCCGGCGGGAGGGTTCGAGCAGTACTTC.

The chain employs TRBV2 and TRBJ2-2; the match to TRBD2 covers 10 bases. This CDR3 region has 15 residues. Germline V gene sequence: CDR1 SNHLY, CDR2 FYNNEI. J gave up 1 base and V 6 bases, and 2 bases lay outside the gene matches. CDR3: CASSLAGVNTGELFF. In DNA, the CDR3 is TGTGCCAGCAGCCTAGCGGGGGTGAACACCGGGGAGCTGTTTTTT. Filled out from reference TRBV2 and TRBJ2-2, the complete variable domain reads EPEVTQTPSHQVTQMGQEVILRCVPISNHLYFYWYRQILGQKVEFLVSFYNNEISEKSEIFDDQFSVERPDGSNFTLKIRSTKLEDSAMYFCASSLAGVNTGELFFGEGSRLTVL.